The source of this TCR beta chain is a study of low-dose radiotherapy and immunotherapy resistance in tumors. TRAV- and TRBV-specific primers primed first-strand cDNA, covering alpha and beta chains. TCRs were put through 15 to 25 PCR cycles of amplification with Phusion. A constant-region primer and the V-primer adapter served as the primer pair. TCRdb independently ran MiXCR on the reads; one entry per CDR3 protein. The repertoire includes 40,000 or so distinct CDR3 sequences, 30% to 35% of them detected once, and about 3.9% sits in the top ten. Stated time point: before trial treatment. This sequence was found in a male donor with gallbladder cancer. Sample: PBMCs, taken before treatment.

The DNA for the CDR3 is TGCAGTGCTAGAGACTCACAGGGGTCTGGCTATGGCTACACCTTC. Protein sequence: CSARDSQGSGYGYTF. V usage is TRBV20-1 and J usage is TRBJ1-2; 7 positions match TRBD1. The V and J ends lost 0 bases and 4 bases, in that order; junction bases with no gene match: 8. Germline V gene sequence: CDR1 DFQATT, CDR2 SNEGSKA (reference sequence). The CDR3 is 15 amino acids.